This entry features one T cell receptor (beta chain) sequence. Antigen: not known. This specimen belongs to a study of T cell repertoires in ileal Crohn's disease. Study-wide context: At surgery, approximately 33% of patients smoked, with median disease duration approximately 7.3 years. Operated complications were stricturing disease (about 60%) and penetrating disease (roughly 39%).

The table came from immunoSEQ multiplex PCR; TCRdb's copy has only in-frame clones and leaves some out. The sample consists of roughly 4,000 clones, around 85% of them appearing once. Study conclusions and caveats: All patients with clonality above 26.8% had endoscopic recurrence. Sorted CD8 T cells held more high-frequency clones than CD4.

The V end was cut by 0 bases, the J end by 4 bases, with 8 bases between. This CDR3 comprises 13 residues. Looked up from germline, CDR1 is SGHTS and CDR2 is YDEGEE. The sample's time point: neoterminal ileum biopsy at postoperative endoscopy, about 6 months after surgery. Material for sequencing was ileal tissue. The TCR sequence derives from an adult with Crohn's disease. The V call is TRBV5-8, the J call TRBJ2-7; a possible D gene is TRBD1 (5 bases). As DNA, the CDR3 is TGTGCCAGCAGCTTGGGGACACCTTACGAGCAGTACTTC. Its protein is CASSLGTPYEQYF.